This T cell receptor beta chain came from a study of blood T cell repertoires in COVID-19. At the level of the study: There were acute and convalescent COVID-19 samples, and they came from the United States, Italy and Spain. Sample material is recorded as cDNA or gDNA derived from T cells, B-cell-depleted T cells, or PBMCs.

The repertoire was sequenced with immunoSEQ multiplex PCR; TCRdb's copy has only in-frame clones and lacks some. In the table there are under 150,000 clones, about 84% of which are singletons. Germline values: CDR1 LGHDT, CDR2 YNNKEL (reference sequence). V was trimmed by 0 bases and J by 4 bases, leaving 6 bases between them. This CDR3 is built from 13 residues. The sequence came from a human donor in a cohort sampled during active COVID-19. The V call is TRBV3-1 (or the pseudogene TRBV3-2), the J call TRBJ1-2, with a possible D match to TRBD1 (5 bases). Sequencing used peripheral blood. This CDR3 is CASSQETAYGYTF. CDR3 bases: TGTGCCAGCAGCCAAGAGACAGCCTATGGCTACACCTTC.